The 27 T cell receptor beta chains below come from one sample, sequenced in a study of early T cells in non-severe SARS-CoV-2 infection. One entry per CDR3 protein, called by TCRdb with MiXCR from the 5' RACE reads. Of roughly 66,000 distinct CDR3 sequences in the sample, approximately 8.3% were seen once. The sequenced material came from whole blood. The receptors here all came from an adult who was a healthcare worker with PCR-confirmed SARS-CoV-2 infection or an uninfected control (not recorded which).

This clonotype was observed many times. The rearrangement links TRBV28 to TRBJ1-1; TRBD1 might be the D (6 bases). This CDR3 is built from 12 residues. In germline, CDR1 is MDHEN, CDR2 SYDVKM. Trimming pared 7 bases from V and 5 bases from J, leaving 11 bases between. The CDR3 sequence is CASKQGRTEAFF. DNA for the CDR3: TGTGCCAGCAAGCAGGGGCGGACTGAAGCTTTCTTT.

In this sample, this clonotype turned up a few times. The chain carries TRBV12-3 or TRBV12-4 and TRBJ2-7, with D hard to call. This CDR3 spans 11 amino acids. V was pared by 5 bases and J by 5 bases, with 7 bases between. This CDR3 is CASSQTNEQYF. The DNA of the CDR3 is TGTGCCAGCAGTCAGACAAACGAGCAGTACTTC.

This clonotype has a handful of counts. V is TRBV20-1 and J is TRBJ2-5, with TRBD2 matching over 9 bases. Germline assignment: CDR1 DFQATT and CDR2 SNEGSKA (reference sequence). Germline trimming cut 2 bases from V and 3 bases from J; bases unmatched to any gene: 4. CDR3 size: 14 residues. The CDR3 loop is CSARLAGSEETQYF. DNA of the CDR3: TGCAGTGCTAGACTAGCGGGGTCGGAAGAGACCCAGTACTTC.

The rearrangement joins TRBV27 to TRBJ1-1; tentative D call: TRBD1 (6 bases). V was pared by 3 bases and J by 2 bases, with 19 bases between. CDR1 is MNHEY, CDR2 SMNVEV, per germline (reference sequence). The CDR3 runs 17 residues. CDR3 sequence: CASSFGRGKGVNTEAFF. CDR3 coding DNA: TGTGCCAGCAGTTTCGGGAGGGGAAAGGGGGTTAACACTGAAGCTTTCTTT.

V and J are TRBV7-3 and TRBJ1-5; D remains ambiguous. CDR3 length equals 15 residues. Germline V lookup: CDR1 SGHTA, CDR2 FQGTGA. V was cut by 1 base and J by 0 bases, with 7 bases left in between. The CDR3 reads CASSLKRNSNQPQHF. For the CDR3, the DNA is TGTGCCAGCAGCTTAAAAAGAAATAGCAATCAGCCCCAGCATTTT.

There are a few counts of this clonotype. This rearrangement joins TRBV5-5 to TRBJ2-3; 8 bases are a match to TRBD1. The length of the CDR3 is 17 residues. With 4 bases clipped from V and 3 bases from J, the junction kept 13 bases outside the gene matches. The V gene's germline CDR1 is SGHKS and CDR2 YYEKEE (reference sequence). The CDR3 sequence: CASSSFRGLETTDTQYF. The DNA of the CDR3 is TGTGCCAGCAGCAGTTTCAGGGGGCTGGAAACGACAGATACGCAGTATTTT.

In its sample, this clonotype was seen a few times. The gene calls are TRBV2 and TRBJ2-1, with TRBD2 matching 9 bases. This CDR3 has 14 amino acids. J gave up 10 bases and V 4 bases, and 8 bases lay outside the gene matches. The germline V gene has CDR1 SNHLY and CDR2 FYNNEI. The CDR3 is CASSGLADFSEQFF. The CDR3 region has the DNA TGTGCCAGCAGTGGACTAGCGGACTTCTCCGAGCAGTTCTTC.

This clonotype was observed at least ten times. The chain uses TRBV6-1 and TRBJ1-5, with 12 bases that match TRBD1. This CDR3 spans 14 amino acids. Germline V CDR1 and CDR2: MNHNS, SASEGT. Germline trimming cut 11 bases from V and 2 bases from J; bases unmatched to any gene: 4. The CDR3 protein is CAAGTGGGNQPQHF. CDR3 nucleotides: TGTGCCGCCGGGACAGGGGGCGGCAATCAGCCCCAGCATTTT.

This clonotype was counted between two and nine times. The chain recombines TRBV4-1 with TRBJ2-2; D perhaps matches TRBD1 (6 bases). Trimming took off 4 bases at V and 7 bases at J, with 19 bases between the two ends. Germline assignment: CDR1 MGHRA and CDR2 YSYEKL. This CDR3 has 16 amino acids. Here the CDR3 DNA reads TGCGCCAGCAGCCCAGTAGGAGTGGGACAAGGCGGGGAGCTGTTTTTT. Its translation: CASSPVGVGQGGELFF.

In its sample, this clonotype was seen a few times. This chain joins TRBV20-1 and TRBJ2-1, with TRBD2 matching 14 bases. Germline CDR1 and CDR2: DFQATT and SNEGSKA (reference sequence). The ends lost 6 bases at V and 2 bases at J; junction bases unmatched: 3. This CDR3 contains 15 residues. The CDR3 DNA reads as TGCAGTGCAAGACTAGCGGGAGGGCCCTACAATGAGCAGTTCTTC. This encodes CSARLAGGPYNEQFF.

Many counts were recorded for this clonotype. V usage is TRBV6-5 and J usage is TRBJ1-2, with a weak D call TRBD1 (6 bases). Germline loops: CDR1 MNHEY, CDR2 SVGAGI. This CDR3 has 17 residues. The V gene lost 6 bases and the J gene lost 2 bases, with 22 bases spanning the gap. The CDR3 DNA sequence: TGTGCCAGCAGGTCCCTATCCGCGGGACATATCAACTATGGCTACACCTTC. It encodes CASRSLSAGHINYGYTF.

This rearrangement joins TRBV29-1 to TRBJ2-1; 9 bases agree with TRBD2. Germline loops: CDR1 SQVTM, CDR2 ANQGSEA. The CDR3 extends over 16 amino acids. Trimming at V came to 2 bases and at J to 7 bases, leaving 12 bases not matched to a gene. The DNA for the CDR3 is TGCAGCGTTGAAAGTTGGGCTAGCGGGACGCTGAATGAGCAGTTCTTC. Its protein product is CSVESWASGTLNEQFF.

In this sample, this clonotype turned up many times. The chain employs TRBV18 and TRBJ2-3, with TRBD2 matching over 7 bases. Germline CDR1 is KGHSH and CDR2 is LQKENI. The CDR3 length is 20 residues. The junction had 15 bases not matched to a gene; V was cut back by 0 bases and J by 0 bases. The CDR3 sequence: CASSPPGLKEGFRSTDTQYF. The CDR3 DNA follows: TGTGCCAGCTCACCACCGGGACTAAAAGAGGGTTTTAGGAGCACAGATACGCAGTATTTT.

The chain uses TRBV18 and TRBJ1-6; D is unclear. With 3 bases removed from V and 6 bases from J, the gap between germline ends came to 6 bases. CDR1 is KGHSH and CDR2 is LQKENI in the germline V gene. The CDR3 has 13 amino acids. The CDR3 region has the DNA TGTGCCAGCTCACCCTGGGCTAATTCACCCCTCCACTTT. As protein: CASSPWANSPLHF. The whole variable domain, remainder taken from reference TRBV18 and TRBJ1-6, is NAGVMQNPRHLVRRRGQEARLRCSPMKGHSHVYWYRQLPEEGLKFMVYLQKENIIDESGMPKERFSAEFPKEGPSILRIQQVVRGDSAAYFCASSPWANSPLHFGNGTRLTVT.

The chain recombines TRBV6-5 with TRBJ1-6; the D is unclear. Trimming pared 0 bases from V and 10 bases from J, leaving 10 bases between. Germline loops: CDR1 MNHEY, CDR2 SVGAGI. The CDR3 extends over 14 amino acids. CDR3 coding DNA: TGTGCCAGCAGTTACTCCTCCGGGGAGTCACCCCTCCACTTT. Translating it yields CASSYSSGESPLHF.

In its sample, this clonotype was seen many times. This chain uses TRBV18 with TRBJ1-1, with D unclear. This CDR3 has 13 residues. Trimming took off 4 bases at V and 1 base at J, with 7 bases between the two ends. Per germline, CDR1 KGHSH and CDR2 LQKENI. CDR3 residues: CASSQGRNTEAFF. The DNA of the CDR3 is TGTGCCAGCTCACAGGGAAGGAACACTGAAGCTTTCTTT. Full variable domain (missing parts from reference TRBV18 and TRBJ1-1): NAGVMQNPRHLVRRRGQEARLRCSPMKGHSHVYWYRQLPEEGLKFMVYLQKENIIDESGMPKERFSAEFPKEGPSILRIQQVVRGDSAAYFCASSQGRNTEAFFGQGTRLTVV.

This clonotype was counted at least ten times. The V and J genes are TRBV7-9 and TRBJ2-7; no reliable D call. CDR3 size: 13 residues. The germline V gene encodes CDR1 SEHNR and CDR2 FQNEAQ (reference sequence). The V and J ends lost 1 base and 6 bases respectively, with 10 bases between them. The CDR3 reads CASSLGQGIEQYF. The DNA for the CDR3 is TGTGCCAGCAGCTTAGGACAAGGTATCGAGCAGTACTTC.

This clonotype has a count of ten or more. The V gene is TRBV7-2, the J gene TRBJ2-1; 9 bases are a match to TRBD2. The CDR3 loop spans 14 amino acids. The V segment lost 5 bases and the J segment 6 bases; nucleotides outside the gene matches: 5. Germline V lookup: CDR1 SGHTA, CDR2 FQGNSA. This CDR3 reads CASSLGLAPNEQFF. The DNA for the CDR3 is TGTGCCAGCAGCCTTGGACTAGCGCCCAATGAGCAGTTCTTC.

Note on this clonotype: The junction and the germline gene differ at one end; a read error may be behind it. This chain uses TRBV3-1 with TRBJ2-7; tentatively, D is TRBD1 or TRBD2 (5 bases each). The CDR3 covers 13 residues. The germline V gene encodes CDR1 LGHDT and CDR2 YNNKEL (reference sequence). The chain's CDR3 is CASSQDRDPPVGF. CDR3 DNA sequence: TGTGCCAGCAGCCAAGATCGGGACCCCCCCGTGGGCTTC.

This clonotype appeared a few times. The CDR3 sequence is CASSLHRDYQETQYF. The CDR3 DNA sequence: TGTGCCAGCAGCTTACACCGGGACTATCAAGAGACCCAGTACTTC. The J gene is TRBJ2-5, the V gene TRBV11-2, with 7 positions matching TRBD2. V shed 2 bases and J 2 bases; nucleotides not matched to a gene: 5. Germline lookup yields CDR1 SGHAT and CDR2 FQNNGV. The CDR3 has 15 amino acids.

This clonotype showed up just a few times. The CDR3 here is CASSPTGYEQYF. CDR3 in DNA: TGTGCCAGCTCACCCACAGGATACGAGCAGTACTTC. The chain links TRBV18 to TRBJ2-7; a possible D gene is TRBD1 (5 bases). The V end lost 3 bases, the J end lost 4 bases, and 7 bases lay between the germline ends. In germline, CDR1 is KGHSH, CDR2 LQKENI. The CDR3 is 12 amino acids. Variable domain in full (rest from reference TRBV18 and TRBJ2-7): NAGVMQNPRHLVRRRGQEARLRCSPMKGHSHVYWYRQLPEEGLKFMVYLQKENIIDESGMPKERFSAEFPKEGPSILRIQQVVRGDSAAYFCASSPTGYEQYFGPGTRLTVT.

The rearrangement uses TRBV10-1 and TRBJ2-7; the match to TRBD2 covers 11 bases. The germline V gene has CDR1 WNHNN and CDR2 SYGVQD (reference sequence). V lost 2 bases, J lost 5 bases, and 8 bases stayed unmatched. CDR3 length: 16 amino acids. In DNA form, the CDR3 reads TGCGCCAGCAGTGAGCCTATAGCGGGAGGGCCACACGAGCAGTACTTC. This encodes CASSEPIAGGPHEQYF.

This clonotype has only a few counts. The rearrangement uses TRBV5-1 and TRBJ1-1, with D maybe TRBD1 (5 bases). Germline CDR1 is SGHRS and CDR2 is YFSETQ. Between the trimmed V and J ends, which lost 1 base and 8 bases, there was a span of 9 bases. The CDR3 has 12 amino acids. The CDR3 region has the DNA TGCGCCAGCAGCTTGTGGGACTCCGAAGCTTTCTTT. Residues: CASSLWDSEAFF.

There are many counts of this clonotype. This chain uses TRBV4-2 with TRBJ2-2, with 7 bases lining up with TRBD2. Germline CDR1 reads LGHNA; CDR2 reads YNFKEQ. The CDR3 length is 18 residues. With V trimmed by 2 bases and J by 3 bases, 12 bases remained unmatched. The chain's CDR3 is CASSQNHRRREYTGELFF. The CDR3 nucleotides read TGTGCCAGCAGCCAAAATCACCGTCGGCGGGAGTACACCGGGGAGCTGTTTTTT.

This clonotype was detected a few times. Here the CDR3 reads CASTKTGPIRETQYF. In nucleotides, the CDR3 is TGCGCCAGCACCAAAACGGGGCCGATCCGGGAGACCCAGTACTTC. The chain recombines TRBV5-1 with TRBJ2-5; the D gene could be TRBD1 or TRBD2 (5 bases each). The germline CDR1 and CDR2 sequences are SGHRS and YFSETQ. V lost 6 bases to trimming and J lost 5 bases, with 20 bases between them. The CDR3 is 15 residues long. The full variable domain, in which reference TRBV5-1 and TRBJ2-5 provide the parts outside the CDR3, is KAGVTQTPRYLIKTRGQQVTLSCSPISGHRSVSWYQQTPGQGLQFLFEYFSETQRNKGNFPGRFSGRQFSNSRSEMNVSTLELGDSALYLCASTKTGPIRETQYFGPGTRLLVL.

V is TRBV4-2 and J is TRBJ1-3, with D hard to call. The CDR3 contains 16 residues. V lost 0 bases to trimming and J lost 0 bases, with 9 bases between them. The germline V gene encodes CDR1 LGHNA and CDR2 YNFKEQ. The CDR3 DNA is TGTGCCAGCAGCCAAGATCTAAGGTTCTCTGGAAACACCATATATTTT. It is translated as CASSQDLRFSGNTIYF.

In its sample, this clonotype was seen many times. This chain joins TRBV12-3 or TRBV12-4 and TRBJ1-4; D remains unclear. The CDR3 loop spans 13 amino acids. V shed 8 bases and J shed 4 bases, with 11 bases lying between them. DNA for the CDR3: TGTGCCAGCCAACAGCGGCGTAATGAAAAACTGTTTTTT. Translated: CASQQRRNEKLFF.